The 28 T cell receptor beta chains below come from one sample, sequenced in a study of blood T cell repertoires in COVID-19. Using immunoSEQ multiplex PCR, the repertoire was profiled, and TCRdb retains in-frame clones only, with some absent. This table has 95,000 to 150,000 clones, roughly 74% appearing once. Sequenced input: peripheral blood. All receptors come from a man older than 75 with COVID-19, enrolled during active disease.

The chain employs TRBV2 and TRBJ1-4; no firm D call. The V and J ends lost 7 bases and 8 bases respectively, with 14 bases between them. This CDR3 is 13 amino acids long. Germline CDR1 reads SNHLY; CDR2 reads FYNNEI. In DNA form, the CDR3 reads TGTGCCAGCACTCAAGAGAGAAGAGAAAAACTGTTTTTT. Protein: CASTQERREKLFF.

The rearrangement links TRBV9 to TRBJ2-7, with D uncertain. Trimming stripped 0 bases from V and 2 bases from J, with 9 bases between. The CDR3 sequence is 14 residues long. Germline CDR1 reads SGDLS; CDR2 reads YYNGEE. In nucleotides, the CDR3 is TGTGCCAGCAGCGTAGGGGCGCCAGCCTACGAGCAGTACTTC. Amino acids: CASSVGAPAYEQYF.

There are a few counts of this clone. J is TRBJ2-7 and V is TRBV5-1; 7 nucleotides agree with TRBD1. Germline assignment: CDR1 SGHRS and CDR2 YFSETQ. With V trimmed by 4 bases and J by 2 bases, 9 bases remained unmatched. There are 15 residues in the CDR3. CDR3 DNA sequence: TGCGCCAGCAGCCCTACCCGACAGGGACCCTACGAGCAGTACTTC. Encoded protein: CASSPTRQGPYEQYF.

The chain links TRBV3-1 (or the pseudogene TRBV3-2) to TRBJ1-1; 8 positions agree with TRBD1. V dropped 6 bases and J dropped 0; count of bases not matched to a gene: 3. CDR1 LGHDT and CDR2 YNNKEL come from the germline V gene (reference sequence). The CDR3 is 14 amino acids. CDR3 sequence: CASRRQGLNTEAFF. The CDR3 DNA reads TGTGCCAGCAGACGACAGGGGCTGAACACTGAAGCTTTCTTT.

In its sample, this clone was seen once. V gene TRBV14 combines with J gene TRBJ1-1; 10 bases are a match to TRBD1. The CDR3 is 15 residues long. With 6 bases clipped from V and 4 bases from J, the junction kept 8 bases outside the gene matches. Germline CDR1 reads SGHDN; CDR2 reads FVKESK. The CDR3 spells CASRPDRGESTEAFF. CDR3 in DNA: TGTGCCAGCAGACCGGACAGGGGGGAGTCCACTGAAGCTTTCTTT.

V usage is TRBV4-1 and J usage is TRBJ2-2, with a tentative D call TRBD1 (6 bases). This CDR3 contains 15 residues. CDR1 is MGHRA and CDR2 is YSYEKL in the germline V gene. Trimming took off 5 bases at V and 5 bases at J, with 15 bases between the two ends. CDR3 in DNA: TGCGCCAGCAGCGTTGAGGGGGACGGGACCGGGGAGCTGTTTTTT. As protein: CASSVEGDGTGELFF.

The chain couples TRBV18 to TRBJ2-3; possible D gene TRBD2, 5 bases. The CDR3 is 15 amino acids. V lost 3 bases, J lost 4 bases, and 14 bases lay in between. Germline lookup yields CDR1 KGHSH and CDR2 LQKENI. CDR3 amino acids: CASSPGVKVPDTQYF. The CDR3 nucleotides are TGTGCCAGCTCACCGGGAGTCAAAGTCCCAGATACGCAGTATTTT.

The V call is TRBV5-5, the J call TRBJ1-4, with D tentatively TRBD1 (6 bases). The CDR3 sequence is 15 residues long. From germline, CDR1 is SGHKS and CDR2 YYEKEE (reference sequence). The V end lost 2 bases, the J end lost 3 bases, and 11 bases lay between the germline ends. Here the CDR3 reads CASSFQGIANEKLFF. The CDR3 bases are TGTGCCAGCAGCTTCCAGGGGATCGCTAATGAAAAACTGTTTTTT.

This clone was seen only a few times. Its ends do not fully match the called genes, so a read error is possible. CDR3 sequence reads: CASSRDGQTHAF. CDR3 nucleotide sequence: TGCGCCAGCAGCCGCGATGGACAGACCCACGCCTTC. The gene calls are TRBV5-1 and TRBJ1-2; TRBD1 is a possible D gene (6 bases). The CDR3 totals 12 residues. CDR1 is SGHRS, CDR2 YFSETQ, per germline.

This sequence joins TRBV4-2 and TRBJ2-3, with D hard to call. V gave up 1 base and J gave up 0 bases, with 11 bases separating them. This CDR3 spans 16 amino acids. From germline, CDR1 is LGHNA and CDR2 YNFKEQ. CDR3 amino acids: CASSQATSSSTDTQYF. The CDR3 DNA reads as TGTGCCAGCAGCCAAGCTACGTCATCTAGCACAGATACGCAGTATTTT.

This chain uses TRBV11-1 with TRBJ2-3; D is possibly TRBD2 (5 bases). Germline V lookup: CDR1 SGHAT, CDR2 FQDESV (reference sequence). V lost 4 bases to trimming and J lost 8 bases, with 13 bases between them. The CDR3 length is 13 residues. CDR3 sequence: CASSSLALGTQYF. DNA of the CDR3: TGTGCCAGCAGCTCGCTAGCTCTAGGTACGCAGTATTTT.

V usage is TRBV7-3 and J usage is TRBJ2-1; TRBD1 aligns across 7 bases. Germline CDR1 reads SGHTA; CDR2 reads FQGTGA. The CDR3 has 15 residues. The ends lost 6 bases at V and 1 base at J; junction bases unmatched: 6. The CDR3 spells CASSWNRGSYNEQFF. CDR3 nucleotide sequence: TGTGCCAGCAGTTGGAACAGGGGTTCCTACAATGAGCAGTTCTTC.

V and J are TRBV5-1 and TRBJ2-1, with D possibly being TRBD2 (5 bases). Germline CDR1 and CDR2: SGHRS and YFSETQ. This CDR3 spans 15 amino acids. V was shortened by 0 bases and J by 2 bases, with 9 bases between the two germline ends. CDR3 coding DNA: TGCGCCAGCAGCTTGGCGGGGATGGCCTACAATGAGCAGTTCTTC. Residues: CASSLAGMAYNEQFF.

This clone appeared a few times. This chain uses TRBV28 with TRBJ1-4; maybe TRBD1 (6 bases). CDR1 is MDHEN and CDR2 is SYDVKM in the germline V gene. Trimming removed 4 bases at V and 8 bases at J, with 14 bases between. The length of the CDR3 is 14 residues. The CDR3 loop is CASSYREREEKLFF. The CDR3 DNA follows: TGTGCCAGCAGTTACAGGGAAAGGGAAGAAAAACTGTTTTTT.

CDR3 in amino acids: CASSLNTGGGEKLFF. In nucleotides, the CDR3 is TGTGCCAGTAGTCTAAACACAGGGGGCGGAGAAAAACTGTTTTTT. The rearrangement links TRBV19 to TRBJ1-4, with 9 bases matching TRBD1. CDR1 and CDR2 from the germline V gene are LNHDA and SQIVND (reference sequence). V lost 5 bases to trimming and J lost 8 bases; unmatched junction nucleotides: 9. The CDR3 is 15 amino acids.

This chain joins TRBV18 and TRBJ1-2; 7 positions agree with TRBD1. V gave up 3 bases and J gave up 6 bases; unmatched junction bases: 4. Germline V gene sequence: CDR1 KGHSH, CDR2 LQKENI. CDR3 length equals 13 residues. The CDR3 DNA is TGTGCCAGCTCACCTGGACAGGACGATGGCTACACCTTC. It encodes CASSPGQDDGYTF.

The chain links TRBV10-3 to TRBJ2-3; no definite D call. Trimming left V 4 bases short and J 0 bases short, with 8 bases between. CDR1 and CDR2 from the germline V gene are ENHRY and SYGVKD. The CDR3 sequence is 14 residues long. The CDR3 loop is CAISGVSSTDTQYF. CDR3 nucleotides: TGTGCCATCAGTGGAGTTTCTAGCACAGATACGCAGTATTTT.

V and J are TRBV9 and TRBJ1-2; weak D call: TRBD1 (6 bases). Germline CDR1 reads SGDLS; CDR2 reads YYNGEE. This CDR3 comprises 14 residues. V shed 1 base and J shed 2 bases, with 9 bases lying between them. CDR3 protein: CASSVTQGNYGYTF. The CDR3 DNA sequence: TGTGCCAGCAGCGTAACACAGGGCAACTATGGCTACACCTTC.

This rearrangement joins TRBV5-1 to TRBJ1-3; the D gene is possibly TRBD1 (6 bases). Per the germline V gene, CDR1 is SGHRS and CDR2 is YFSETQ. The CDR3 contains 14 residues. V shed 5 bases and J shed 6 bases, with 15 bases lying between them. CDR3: CASRAGTSENTIYF. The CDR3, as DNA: TGCGCCAGCAGGGCCGGGACATCAGAAAACACCATATATTTT.

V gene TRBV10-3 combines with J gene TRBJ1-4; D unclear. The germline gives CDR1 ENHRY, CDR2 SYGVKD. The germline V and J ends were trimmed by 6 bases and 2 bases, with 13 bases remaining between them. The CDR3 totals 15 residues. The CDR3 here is CAIRGAGDTNEKLFF. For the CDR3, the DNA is TGTGCCATCAGGGGAGCCGGGGATACTAATGAAAAACTGTTTTTT.

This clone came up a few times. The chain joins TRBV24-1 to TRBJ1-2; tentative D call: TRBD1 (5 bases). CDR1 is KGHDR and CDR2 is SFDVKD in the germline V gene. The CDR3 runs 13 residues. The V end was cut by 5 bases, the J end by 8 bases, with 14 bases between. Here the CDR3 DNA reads TGTGCCACCAGTGCCGACAGCTATGCAGGCTACACCTTC. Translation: CATSADSYAGYTF.

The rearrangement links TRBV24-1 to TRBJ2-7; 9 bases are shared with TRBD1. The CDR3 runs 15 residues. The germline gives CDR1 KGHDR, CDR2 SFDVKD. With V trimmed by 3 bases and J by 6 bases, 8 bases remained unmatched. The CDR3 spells CATSDRRTGVGEQYF. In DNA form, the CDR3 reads TGTGCCACCAGTGATCGGAGGACAGGGGTTGGCGAGCAGTACTTC.

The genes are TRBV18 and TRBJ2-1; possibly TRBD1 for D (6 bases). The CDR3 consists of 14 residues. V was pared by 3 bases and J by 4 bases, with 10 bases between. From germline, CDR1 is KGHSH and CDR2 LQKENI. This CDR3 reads CASSPSDSYNEQFF. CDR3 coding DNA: TGTGCCAGCTCACCTTCGGACAGTTACAATGAGCAGTTCTTC.

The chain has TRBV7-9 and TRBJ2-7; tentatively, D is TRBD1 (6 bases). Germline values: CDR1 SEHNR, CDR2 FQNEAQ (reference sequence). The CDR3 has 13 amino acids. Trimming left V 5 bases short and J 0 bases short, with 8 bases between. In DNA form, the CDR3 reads TGTGCCAGCAGCCGGGACAACTCCTACGAGCAGTACTTC. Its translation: CASSRDNSYEQYF.

CDR3 protein: CASSEVPGSNQPQHF. For the CDR3, the DNA is TGTGCCAGCAGTGAAGTCCCCGGTAGCAATCAGCCCCAGCATTTT. The rearrangement links TRBV6-1 to TRBJ1-5; D not resolved. The CDR3 has 15 amino acids. Germline lookup yields CDR1 MNHNS and CDR2 SASEGT. Trimming removed 1 base from V and 0 bases from J, with 7 bases in between.

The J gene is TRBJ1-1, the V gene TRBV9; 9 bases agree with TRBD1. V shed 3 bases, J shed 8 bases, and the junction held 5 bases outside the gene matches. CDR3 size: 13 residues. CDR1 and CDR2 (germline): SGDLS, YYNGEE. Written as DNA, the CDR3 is TGTGCCAGCAGCGCCGACAGGGGGGCCGAAGCTTTCTTT. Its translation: CASSADRGAEAFF. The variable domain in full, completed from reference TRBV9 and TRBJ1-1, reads DSGVTQTPKHLITATGQRVTLRCSPRSGDLSVYWYQQSLDQGLQFLIQYYNGEERAKGNILERFSAQQFPDLHSELNLSSLELGDSALYFCASSADRGAEAFFGQGTRLTVV.

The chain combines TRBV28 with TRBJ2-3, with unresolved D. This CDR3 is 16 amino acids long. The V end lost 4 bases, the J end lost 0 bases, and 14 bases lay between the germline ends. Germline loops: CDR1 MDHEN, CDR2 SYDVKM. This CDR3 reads CASSSPQLSSTDTQYF. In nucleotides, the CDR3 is TGTGCCAGCAGTTCCCCACAGCTTTCTAGCACAGATACGCAGTATTTT. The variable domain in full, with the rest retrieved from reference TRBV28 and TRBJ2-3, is DVKVTQSSRYLVKRTGEKVFLECVQDMDHENMFWYRQDPGLGLRLIYFSYDVKMKEKGDIPEGYSVSREKKERFSLILESASTNQTSMYLCASSSPQLSSTDTQYFGPGTRLTVL.

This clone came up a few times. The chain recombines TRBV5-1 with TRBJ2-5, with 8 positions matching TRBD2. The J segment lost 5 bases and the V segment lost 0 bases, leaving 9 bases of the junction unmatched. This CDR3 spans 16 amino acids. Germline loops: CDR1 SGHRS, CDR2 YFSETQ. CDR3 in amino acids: CASSLAPAGEGETQYF. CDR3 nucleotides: TGCGCCAGCAGCTTGGCCCCAGCGGGAGAGGGCGAGACCCAGTACTTC.